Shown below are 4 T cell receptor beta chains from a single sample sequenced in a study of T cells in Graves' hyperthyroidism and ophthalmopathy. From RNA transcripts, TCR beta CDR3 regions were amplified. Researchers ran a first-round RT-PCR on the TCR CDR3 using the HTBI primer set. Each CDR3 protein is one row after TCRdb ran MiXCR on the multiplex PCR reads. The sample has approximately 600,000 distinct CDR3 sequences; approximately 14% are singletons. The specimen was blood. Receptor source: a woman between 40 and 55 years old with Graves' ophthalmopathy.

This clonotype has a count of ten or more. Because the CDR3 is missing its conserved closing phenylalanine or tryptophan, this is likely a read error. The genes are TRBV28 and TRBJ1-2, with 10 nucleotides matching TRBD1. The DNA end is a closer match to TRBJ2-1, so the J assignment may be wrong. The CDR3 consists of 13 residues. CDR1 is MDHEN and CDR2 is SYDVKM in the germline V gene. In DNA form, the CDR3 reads TGTGCCAGCGGGCGGACAGGGGGAATGGGCCAGTTCCTC. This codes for CASGRTGGMGQFL.

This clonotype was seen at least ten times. The CDR3: CASSQPLSNTEAFF. The CDR3 DNA reads as TGTGCCAGCAGCCAGCCCCTCTCGAACACTGAAGCTTTCTTT. This chain links TRBV7-9 with TRBJ1-1; D ambiguous. The CDR3 runs 14 residues. V was cut by 5 bases and J by 1 base, with 11 bases left in between. In germline, CDR1 is SEHNR, CDR2 FQNEAQ (reference sequence). The full variable domain, in which reference TRBV7-9 and TRBJ1-1 provide the parts outside the CDR3, is DTGVSQNPRHKITKRGQNVTFRCDPISEHNRLYWYRQTLGQGPEFLTYFQNEAQLEKSRLLSDRFSAERPKGSFSTLEIQRTEQGDSAMYLCASSQPLSNTEAFFGQGTRLTVV.

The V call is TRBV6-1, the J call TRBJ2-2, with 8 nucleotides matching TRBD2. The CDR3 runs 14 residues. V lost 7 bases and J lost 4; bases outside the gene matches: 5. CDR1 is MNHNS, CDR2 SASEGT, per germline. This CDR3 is CASKRSGGTGELFF. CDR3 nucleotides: TGTGCCAGCAAGCGAAGCGGGGGCACCGGGGAGCTGTTTTTT.

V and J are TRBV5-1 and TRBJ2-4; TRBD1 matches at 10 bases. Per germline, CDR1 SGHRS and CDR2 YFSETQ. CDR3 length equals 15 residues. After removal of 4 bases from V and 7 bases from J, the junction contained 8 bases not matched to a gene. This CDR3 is CASSRDRGGGNIQYF. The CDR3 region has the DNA TGCGCCAGCAGCCGGGACAGGGGCGGTGGGAACATTCAGTACTTC.